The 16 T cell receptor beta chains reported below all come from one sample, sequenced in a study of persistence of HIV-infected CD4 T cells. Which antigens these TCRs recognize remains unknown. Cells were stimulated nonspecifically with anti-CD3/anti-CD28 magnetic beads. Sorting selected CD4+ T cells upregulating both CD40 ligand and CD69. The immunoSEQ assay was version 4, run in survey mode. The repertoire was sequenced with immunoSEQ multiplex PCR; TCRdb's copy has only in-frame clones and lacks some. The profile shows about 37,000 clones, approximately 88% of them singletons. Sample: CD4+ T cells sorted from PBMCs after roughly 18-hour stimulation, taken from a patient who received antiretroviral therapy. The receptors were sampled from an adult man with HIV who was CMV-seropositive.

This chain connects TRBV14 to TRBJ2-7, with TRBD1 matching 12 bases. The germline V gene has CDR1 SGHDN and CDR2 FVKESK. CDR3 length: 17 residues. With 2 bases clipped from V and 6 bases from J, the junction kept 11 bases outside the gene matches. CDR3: CASSQNIPGTGGSEQYF. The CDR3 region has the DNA TGTGCCAGCAGCCAAAACATTCCCGGGACAGGGGGCTCCGAGCAGTACTTC.

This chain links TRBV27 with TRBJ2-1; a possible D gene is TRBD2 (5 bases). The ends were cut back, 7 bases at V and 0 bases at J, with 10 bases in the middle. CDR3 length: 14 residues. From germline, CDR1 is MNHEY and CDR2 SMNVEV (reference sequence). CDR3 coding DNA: TGTGCCAGCACTCCTCGGGGCTCCTACAATGAGCAGTTCTTC. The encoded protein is CASTPRGSYNEQFF.

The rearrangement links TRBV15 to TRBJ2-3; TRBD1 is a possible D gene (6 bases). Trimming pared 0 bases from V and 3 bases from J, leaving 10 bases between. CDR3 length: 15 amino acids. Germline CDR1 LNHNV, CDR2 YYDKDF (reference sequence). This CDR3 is CATSRDRGKTDTQYF. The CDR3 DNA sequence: TGTGCCACCAGCAGAGACAGGGGTAAGACAGATACGCAGTATTTT. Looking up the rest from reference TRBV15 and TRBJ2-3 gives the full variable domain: DAMVIQNPRYQVTQFGKPVTLSCSQTLNHNVMYWYQQKSSQAPKLLFHYYDKDFNNEADTPDNFQSRRPNTSFCFLDIRSPGLGDTAMYLCATSRDRGKTDTQYFGPGTRLTVL.

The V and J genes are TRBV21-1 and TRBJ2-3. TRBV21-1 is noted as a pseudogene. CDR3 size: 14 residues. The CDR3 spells CASSKISRTDTQYF. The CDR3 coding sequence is TGTGCCAGCAGCAAGATCTCCCGCACAGATACGCAGTATTTT.

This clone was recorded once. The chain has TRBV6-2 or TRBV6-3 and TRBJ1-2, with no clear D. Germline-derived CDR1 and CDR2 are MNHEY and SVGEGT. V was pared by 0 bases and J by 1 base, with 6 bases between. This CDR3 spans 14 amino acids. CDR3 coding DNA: TGTGCCAGCAGTTACTCGAGCCGTAACTATGGCTACACCTTC. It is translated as CASSYSSRNYGYTF.

The chain's CDR3 is CASSIDHGGNGYTF. The CDR3 DNA follows: TGTGCCAGTAGTATAGATCATGGGGGGAATGGCTACACCTTC. The chain links TRBV19 to TRBJ1-2; perhaps TRBD1 as D (5 bases). V lost 0 bases and J lost 6, with 11 bases in between. The CDR3 is 14 amino acids. CDR1 LNHDA and CDR2 SQIVND come from the germline V gene (reference sequence).

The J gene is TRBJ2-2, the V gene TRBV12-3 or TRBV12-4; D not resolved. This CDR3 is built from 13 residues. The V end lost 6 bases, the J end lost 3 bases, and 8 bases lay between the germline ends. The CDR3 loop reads CASRKEYTGELFF. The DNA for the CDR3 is TGTGCCAGCAGAAAAGAGTACACCGGGGAGCTGTTTTTT.

Here the CDR3 reads CAISGGGSDYGYTF. The CDR3 nucleotides read TGTGCCATCAGTGGGGGGGGCTCCGACTATGGCTACACCTTC. This chain connects TRBV10-3 to TRBJ1-2, with D perhaps TRBD1 (6 bases). This CDR3 comprises 14 residues. V gave up 4 bases and J gave up 3 bases, with 12 bases separating them. Germline CDR1 is ENHRY and CDR2 is SYGVKD.

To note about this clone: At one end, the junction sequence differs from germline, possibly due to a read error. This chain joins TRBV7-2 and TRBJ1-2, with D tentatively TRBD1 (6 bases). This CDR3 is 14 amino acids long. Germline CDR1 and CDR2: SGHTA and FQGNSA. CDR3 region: CASSSRGLTVTEVF. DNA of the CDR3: TGTGCCAGCAGCTCCAGGGGCCTCACAGTTACCGAGGTCTTC.

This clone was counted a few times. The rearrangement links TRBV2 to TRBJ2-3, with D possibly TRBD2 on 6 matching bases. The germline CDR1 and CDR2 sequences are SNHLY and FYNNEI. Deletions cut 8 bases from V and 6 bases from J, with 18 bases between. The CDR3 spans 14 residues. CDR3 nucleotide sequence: TGTGCCAGCGGAGGGGCAAGAAGGGTGGATACGCAGTATTTT. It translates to CASGGARRVDTQYF.

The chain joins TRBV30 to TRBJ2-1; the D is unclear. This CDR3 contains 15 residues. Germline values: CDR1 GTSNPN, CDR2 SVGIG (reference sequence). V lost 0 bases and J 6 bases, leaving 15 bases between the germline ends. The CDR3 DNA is TGTGCCTGGAGTGTCGGGCAGTCGCGTAGCAATGAGCAGTTCTTC. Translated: CAWSVGQSRSNEQFF. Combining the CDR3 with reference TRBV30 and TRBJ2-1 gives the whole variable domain SQTIHQWPATLVQPVGSPLSLECTVEGTSNPNLYWYRQAAGRGLQLLFYSVGIGQISSEVPQNLSASRPQDRQFILSSKKLLLSDSGFYLCAWSVGQSRSNEQFFGPGTRLTVL.

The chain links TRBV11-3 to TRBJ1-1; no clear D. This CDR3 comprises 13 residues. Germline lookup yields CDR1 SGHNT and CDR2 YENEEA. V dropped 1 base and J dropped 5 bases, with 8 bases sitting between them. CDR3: CASSLGALTEAFF. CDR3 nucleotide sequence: TGTGCCAGCAGCTTAGGAGCCCTAACTGAAGCTTTCTTT. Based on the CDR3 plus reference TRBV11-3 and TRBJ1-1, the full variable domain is EAGVVQSPRYKIIEKKQPVAFWCNPISGHNTLYWYLQNLGQGPELLIRYENEEAVDDSQLPKDRFSAERLKGVDSTLKIQPAELGDSAVYLCASSLGALTEAFFGQGTRLTVV.

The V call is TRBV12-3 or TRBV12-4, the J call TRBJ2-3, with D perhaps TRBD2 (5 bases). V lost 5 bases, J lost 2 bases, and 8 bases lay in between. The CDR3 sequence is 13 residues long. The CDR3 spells CASSLRDTDTQYF. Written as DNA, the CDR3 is TGTGCCAGCAGTCTACGGGACACAGATACGCAGTATTTT.

The chain's CDR3 is CASSLASGRAVSTDTQYF. DNA of the CDR3: TGTGCCAGCAGCTTAGCCAGCGGGAGGGCCGTTAGCACAGATACGCAGTATTTT. This chain uses TRBV7-2 with TRBJ2-3, with 10 bases aligning to TRBD2. The CDR3 extends over 18 amino acids. Per the germline V gene, CDR1 is SGHTA and CDR2 is FQGNSA. V lost 0 bases, J lost 0 bases, and 6 bases stayed unmatched.

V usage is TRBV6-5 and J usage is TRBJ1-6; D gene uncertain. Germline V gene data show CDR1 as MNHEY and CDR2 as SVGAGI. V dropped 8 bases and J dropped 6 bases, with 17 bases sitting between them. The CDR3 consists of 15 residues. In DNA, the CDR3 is TGTGCCAGCGTTTCTCGGAGGCAGGCTAATTCACCCCTCCACTTT. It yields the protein CASVSRRQANSPLHF.

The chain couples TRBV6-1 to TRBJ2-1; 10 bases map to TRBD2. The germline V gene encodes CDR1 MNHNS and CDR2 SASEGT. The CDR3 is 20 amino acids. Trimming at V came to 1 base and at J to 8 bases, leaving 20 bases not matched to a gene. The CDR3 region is CASSEVSPSRRAGGRDEQFF. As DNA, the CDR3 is TGTGCCAGCAGTGAAGTAAGCCCATCCCGACGAGCGGGGGGGCGGGATGAGCAGTTCTTC.